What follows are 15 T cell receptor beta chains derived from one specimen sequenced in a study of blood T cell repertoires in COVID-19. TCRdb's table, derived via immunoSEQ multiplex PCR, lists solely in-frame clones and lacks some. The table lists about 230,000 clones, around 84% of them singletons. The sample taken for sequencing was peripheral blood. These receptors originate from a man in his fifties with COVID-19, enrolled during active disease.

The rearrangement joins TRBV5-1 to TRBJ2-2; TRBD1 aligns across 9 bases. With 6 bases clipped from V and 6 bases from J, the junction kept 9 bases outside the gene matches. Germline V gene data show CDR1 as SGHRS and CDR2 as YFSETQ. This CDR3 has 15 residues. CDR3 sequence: CASTVDRGWAGELFF. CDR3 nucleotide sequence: TGCGCCAGCACCGTGGACAGGGGTTGGGCCGGGGAGCTGTTTTTT.

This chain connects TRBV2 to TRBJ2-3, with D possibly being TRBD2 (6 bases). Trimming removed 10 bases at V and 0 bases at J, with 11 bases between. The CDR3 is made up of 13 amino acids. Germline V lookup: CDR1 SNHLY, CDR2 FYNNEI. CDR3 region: CAISGTSTDTQYF. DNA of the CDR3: TGTGCCATATCCGGGACTAGCACAGATACGCAGTATTTT.

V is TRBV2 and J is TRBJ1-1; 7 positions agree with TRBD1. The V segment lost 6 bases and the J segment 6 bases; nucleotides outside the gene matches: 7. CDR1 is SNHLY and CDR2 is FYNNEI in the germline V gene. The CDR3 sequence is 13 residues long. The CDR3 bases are TGTGCCAGCAGGGCGACAGGGTTTGCTGAAGCTTTCTTT. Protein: CASRATGFAEAFF.

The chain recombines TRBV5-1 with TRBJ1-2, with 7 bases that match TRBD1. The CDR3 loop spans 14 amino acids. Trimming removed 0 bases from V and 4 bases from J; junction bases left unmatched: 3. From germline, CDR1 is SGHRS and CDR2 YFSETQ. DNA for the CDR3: TGCGCCAGCAGCTTGGACAGGGGATCCTATGGCTACACCTTC. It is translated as CASSLDRGSYGYTF. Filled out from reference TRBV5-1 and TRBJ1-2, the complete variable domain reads KAGVTQTPRYLIKTRGQQVTLSCSPISGHRSVSWYQQTPGQGLQFLFEYFSETQRNKGNFPGRFSGRQFSNSRSEMNVSTLELGDSALYLCASSLDRGSYGYTFGSGTRLTVV.

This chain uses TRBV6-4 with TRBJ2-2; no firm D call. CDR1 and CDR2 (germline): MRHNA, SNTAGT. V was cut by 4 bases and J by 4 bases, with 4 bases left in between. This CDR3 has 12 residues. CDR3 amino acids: CASSAFTGELFF. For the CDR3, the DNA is TGTGCCAGCAGTGCCTTCACCGGGGAGCTGTTTTTT.

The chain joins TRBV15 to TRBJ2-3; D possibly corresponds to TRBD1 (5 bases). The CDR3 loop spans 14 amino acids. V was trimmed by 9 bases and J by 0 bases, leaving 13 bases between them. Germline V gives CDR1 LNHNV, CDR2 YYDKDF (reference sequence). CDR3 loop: CATTVDTSTDTQYF. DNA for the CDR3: TGTGCCACGACCGTGGACACCAGCACAGATACGCAGTATTTT.

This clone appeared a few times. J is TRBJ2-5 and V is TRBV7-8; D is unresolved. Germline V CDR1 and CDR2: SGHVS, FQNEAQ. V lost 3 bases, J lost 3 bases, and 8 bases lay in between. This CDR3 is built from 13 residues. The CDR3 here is CASSFWAEETQYF. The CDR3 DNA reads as TGTGCCAGCAGCTTTTGGGCTGAAGAGACCCAGTACTTC.

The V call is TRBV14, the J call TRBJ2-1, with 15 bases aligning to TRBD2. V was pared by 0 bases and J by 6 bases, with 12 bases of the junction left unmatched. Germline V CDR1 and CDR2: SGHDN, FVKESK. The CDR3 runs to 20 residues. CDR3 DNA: TGTGCCAGCAGCCAAGACCCGGGACTAGCGGGAGGAGGGGTGGTCAATGAGCAGTTCTTC. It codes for CASSQDPGLAGGGVVNEQFF. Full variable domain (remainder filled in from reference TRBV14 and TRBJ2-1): EAGVTQFPSHSVIEKGQTVTLRCDPISGHDNLYWYRRVMGKEIKFLLHFVKESKQDESGMPNNRFLAERTGGTYSTLKVQPAELEDSGVYFCASSQDPGLAGGGVVNEQFFGPGTRLTVL.

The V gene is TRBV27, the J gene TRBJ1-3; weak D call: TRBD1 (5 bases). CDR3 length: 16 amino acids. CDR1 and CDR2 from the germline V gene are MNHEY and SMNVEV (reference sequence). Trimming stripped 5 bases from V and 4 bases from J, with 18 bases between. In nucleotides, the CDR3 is TGTGCCAGCAGTCCATGGGGGGGGATTGCGGGAAACACCATATATTTT. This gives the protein CASSPWGGIAGNTIYF.

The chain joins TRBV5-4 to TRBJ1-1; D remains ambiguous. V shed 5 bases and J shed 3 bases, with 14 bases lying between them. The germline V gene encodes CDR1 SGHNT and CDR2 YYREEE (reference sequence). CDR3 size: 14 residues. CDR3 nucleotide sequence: TGTGCCAGCAGACGAGACCTAGCACACACTGAAGCTTTCTTT. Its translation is CASRRDLAHTEAFF.

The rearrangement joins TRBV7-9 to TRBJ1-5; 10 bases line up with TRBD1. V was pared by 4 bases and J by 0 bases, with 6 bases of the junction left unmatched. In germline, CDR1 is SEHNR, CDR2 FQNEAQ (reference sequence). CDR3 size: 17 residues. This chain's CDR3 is CASSSDRGGYSNQPQHF. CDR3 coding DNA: TGTGCCAGCAGCTCGGACAGGGGGGGGTATAGCAATCAGCCCCAGCATTTT. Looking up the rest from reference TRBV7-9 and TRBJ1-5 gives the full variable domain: DTGVSQNPRHKITKRGQNVTFRCDPISEHNRLYWYRQTLGQGPEFLTYFQNEAQLEKSRLLSDRFSAERPKGSFSTLEIQRTEQGDSAMYLCASSSDRGGYSNQPQHFGDGTRLSIL.

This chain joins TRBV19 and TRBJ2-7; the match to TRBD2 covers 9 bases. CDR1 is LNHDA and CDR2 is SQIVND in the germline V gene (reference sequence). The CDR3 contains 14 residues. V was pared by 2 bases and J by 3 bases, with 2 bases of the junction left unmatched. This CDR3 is CASSISGGRYEQYF. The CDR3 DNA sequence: TGTGCCAGTAGTATAAGCGGGGGGCGCTACGAGCAGTACTTC.

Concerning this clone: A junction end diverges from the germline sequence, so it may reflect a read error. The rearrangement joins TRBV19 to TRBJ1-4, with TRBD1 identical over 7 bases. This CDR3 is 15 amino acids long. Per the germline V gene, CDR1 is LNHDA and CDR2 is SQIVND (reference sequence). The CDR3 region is CASSLPGSSPDRLLF. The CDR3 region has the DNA TGTGCCAGTAGTCTCCCCGGAAGTAGCCCGGACAGGCTACTCTTT. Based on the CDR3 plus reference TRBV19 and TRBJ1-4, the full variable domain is DGGITQSPKYLFRKEGQNVTLSCEQNLNHDAMYWYRQDPGQGLRLIYYSQIVNDFQKGDIAEGYSVSREKKESFPLTVTSAQKNPTAFYLCASSLPGSSPDRLLFGSGTQLSVL.

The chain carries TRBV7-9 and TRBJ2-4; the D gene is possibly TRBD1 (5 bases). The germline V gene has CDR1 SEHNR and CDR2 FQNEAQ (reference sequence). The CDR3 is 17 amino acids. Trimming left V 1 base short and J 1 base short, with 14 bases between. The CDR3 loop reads CASSLEDIGLAKNIQYF. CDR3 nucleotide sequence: TGTGCCAGCAGCTTAGAGGACATAGGTTTGGCCAAAAACATTCAGTACTTC.

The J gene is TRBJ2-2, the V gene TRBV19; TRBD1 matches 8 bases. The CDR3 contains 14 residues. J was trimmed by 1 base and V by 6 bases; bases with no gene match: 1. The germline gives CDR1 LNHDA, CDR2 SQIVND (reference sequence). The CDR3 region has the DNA TGTGCCAGTAGGGACAGGGAGAACACCGGGGAGCTGTTTTTT. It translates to CASRDRENTGELFF.